This TCR beta chain was sequenced during a study of radiotherapy plus CTLA-4 blockade in lung cancer. The study, taken as a whole, reports: Some TCR clones had been derived from tumors. These clones expanded in peripheral blood after radiotherapy plus ipilimumab.

V lost 1 base and J lost 7; bases outside the gene matches: 5. Per germline, CDR1 ENHRY and CDR2 SYGVKD. The CDR3 totals 16 residues. Chemo-refractory metastatic non-small-cell lung cancer patients were treated with focal radiation plus CTLA-4 blockade with ipilimumab. This clone was detected once. The antigen remains undetermined. The data were produced by immunoSEQ multiplex PCR, yet TCRdb's version contains in-frame clones alone and is incomplete. The sample includes 40,000 to 50,000 clones, approximately 78% seen only once; the top ten take 3.3%. The chain carries TRBV10-3 and TRBJ1-6; TRBD1 agrees at 9 bases. The origin of this receptor is a human donor with non-small cell lung cancer who had stable disease on radiotherapy plus ipilimumab. This sample comprised peripheral blood, obtained from a patient treated with radiotherapy plus ipilimumab. The CDR3 sequence is CAISELRDRANSPLHF. For the CDR3, the DNA is TGTGCCATCAGTGAGTTAAGGGACAGGGCGAATTCACCCCTCCACTTT.